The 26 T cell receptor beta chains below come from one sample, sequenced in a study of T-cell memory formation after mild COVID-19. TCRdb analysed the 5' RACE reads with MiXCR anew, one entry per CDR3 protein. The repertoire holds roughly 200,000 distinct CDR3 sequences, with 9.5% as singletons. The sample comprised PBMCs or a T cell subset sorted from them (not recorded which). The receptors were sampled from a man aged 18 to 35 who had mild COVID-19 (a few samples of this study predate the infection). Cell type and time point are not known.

The CDR3 nucleotides are TGTGCCAGCAGCTTAGATTGGGGGGCTGAAGCTTTCTTT. This encodes CASSLDWGAEAFF. The rearrangement joins TRBV7-9 to TRBJ1-1; possible D gene TRBD1, 5 bases. V was trimmed by 1 base and J by 6 bases, leaving 9 bases between them. This CDR3 has 13 amino acids. CDR1 is SEHNR and CDR2 is FQNEAQ in the germline V gene (reference sequence).

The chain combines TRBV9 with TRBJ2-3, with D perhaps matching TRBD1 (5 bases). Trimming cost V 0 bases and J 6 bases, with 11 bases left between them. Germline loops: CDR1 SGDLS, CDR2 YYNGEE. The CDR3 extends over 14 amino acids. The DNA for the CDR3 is TGTGCCAGCAGCGTAGTACCGCCAGGGGATACGCAGTATTTT. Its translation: CASSVVPPGDTQYF.

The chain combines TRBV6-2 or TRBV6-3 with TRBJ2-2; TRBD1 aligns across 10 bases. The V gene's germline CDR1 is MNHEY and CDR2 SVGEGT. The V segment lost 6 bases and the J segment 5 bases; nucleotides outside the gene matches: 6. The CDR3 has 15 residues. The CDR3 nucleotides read TGTGCCAGCAGCAAATTGGACAGGGGGACCGGGGAGCTGTTTTTT. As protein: CASSKLDRGTGELFF.

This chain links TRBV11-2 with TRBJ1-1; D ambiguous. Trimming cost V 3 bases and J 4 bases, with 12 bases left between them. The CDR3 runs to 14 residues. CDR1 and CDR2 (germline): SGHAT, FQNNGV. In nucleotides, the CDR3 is TGTGCCAGCAGCTTTCTGGGGTCGGGCACTGAAGCTTTCTTT. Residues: CASSFLGSGTEAFF.

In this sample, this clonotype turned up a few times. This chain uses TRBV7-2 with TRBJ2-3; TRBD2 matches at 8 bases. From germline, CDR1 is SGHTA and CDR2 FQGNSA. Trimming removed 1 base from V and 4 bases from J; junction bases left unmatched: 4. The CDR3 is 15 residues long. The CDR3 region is CASSLGGGKADTQYF. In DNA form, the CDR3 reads TGTGCCAGCAGCTTAGGCGGGGGGAAGGCAGATACGCAGTATTTT.

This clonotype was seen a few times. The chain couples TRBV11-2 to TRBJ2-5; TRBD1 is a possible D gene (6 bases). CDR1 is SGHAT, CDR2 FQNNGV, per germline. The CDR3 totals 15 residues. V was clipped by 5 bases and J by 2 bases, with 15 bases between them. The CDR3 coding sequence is TGTGCCAGCAGCATCGGGACAACTGCTCAAGAGACCCAGTACTTC. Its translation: CASSIGTTAQETQYF.

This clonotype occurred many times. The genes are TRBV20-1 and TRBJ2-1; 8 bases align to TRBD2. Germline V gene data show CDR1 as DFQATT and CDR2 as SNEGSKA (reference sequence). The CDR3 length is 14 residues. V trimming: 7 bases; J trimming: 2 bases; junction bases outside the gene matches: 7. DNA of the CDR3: TGCAGTGTCCTCTACGGGGGGGCCTACAATGAGCAGTTCTTC. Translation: CSVLYGGAYNEQFF.

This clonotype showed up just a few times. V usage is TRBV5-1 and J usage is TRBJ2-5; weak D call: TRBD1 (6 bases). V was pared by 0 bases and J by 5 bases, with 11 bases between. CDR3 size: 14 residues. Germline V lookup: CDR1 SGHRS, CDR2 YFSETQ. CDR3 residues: CASSLVAGDETQYF. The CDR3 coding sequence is TGCGCCAGCAGCTTGGTAGCAGGGGACGAGACCCAGTACTTC.

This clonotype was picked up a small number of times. This chain's CDR3 is CASRSSGVFGYEQYV. CDR3 in DNA: TGTGCCAGCAGGTCTAGTGGAGTGTTTGGGTACGAGCAGTACGTC. V and J are TRBV6-5 and TRBJ2-7; the D is unclear. This CDR3 comprises 15 residues. The germline V gene encodes CDR1 MNHEY and CDR2 SVGAGI. V gave up 6 bases and J gave up 4 bases, with 19 bases separating them.

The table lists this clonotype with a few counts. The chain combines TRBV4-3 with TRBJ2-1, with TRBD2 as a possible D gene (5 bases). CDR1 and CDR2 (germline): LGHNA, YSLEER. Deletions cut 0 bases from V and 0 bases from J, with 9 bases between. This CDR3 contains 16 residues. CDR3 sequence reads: CASSQDFAGSYNEQFF. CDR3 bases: TGCGCCAGCAGCCAAGATTTTGCGGGCTCCTACAATGAGCAGTTCTTC.

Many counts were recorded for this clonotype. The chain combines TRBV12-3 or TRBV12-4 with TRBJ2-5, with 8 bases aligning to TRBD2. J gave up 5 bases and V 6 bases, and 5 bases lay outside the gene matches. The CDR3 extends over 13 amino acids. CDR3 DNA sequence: TGTGCCAGCAGCGCGGGGGGTGGGGAGACCCAGTACTTC. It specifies CASSAGGGETQYF.

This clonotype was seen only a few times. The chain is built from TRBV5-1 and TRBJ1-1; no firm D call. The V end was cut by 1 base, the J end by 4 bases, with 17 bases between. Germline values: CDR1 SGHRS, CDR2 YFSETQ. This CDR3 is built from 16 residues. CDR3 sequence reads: CASSLLTPDLGTEAFF. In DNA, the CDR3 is TGCGCCAGCAGCTTGCTGACACCCGACCTGGGCACTGAAGCTTTCTTT.

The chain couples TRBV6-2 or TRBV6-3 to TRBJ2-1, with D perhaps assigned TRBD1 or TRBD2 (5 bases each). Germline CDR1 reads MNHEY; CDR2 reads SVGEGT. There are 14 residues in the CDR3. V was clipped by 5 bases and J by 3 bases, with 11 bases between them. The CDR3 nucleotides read TGTGCCAGCAGTCCCGGGACGGACTACAATGAGCAGTTCTTC. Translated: CASSPGTDYNEQFF.

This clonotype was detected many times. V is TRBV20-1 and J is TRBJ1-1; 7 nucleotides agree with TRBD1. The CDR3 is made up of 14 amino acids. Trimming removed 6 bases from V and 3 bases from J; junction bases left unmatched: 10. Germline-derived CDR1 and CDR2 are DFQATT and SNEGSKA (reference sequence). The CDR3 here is CSAPWPQGDTEAFF. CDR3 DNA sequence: TGCAGTGCCCCATGGCCGCAGGGGGACACTGAAGCTTTCTTT.

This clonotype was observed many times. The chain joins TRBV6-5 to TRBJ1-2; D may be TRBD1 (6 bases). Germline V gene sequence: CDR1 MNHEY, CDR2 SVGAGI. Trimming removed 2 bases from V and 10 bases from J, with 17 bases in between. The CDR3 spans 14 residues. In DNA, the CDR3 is TGTGCCAGCAGTTACACAAACTTTCAGGGGCCCTACACCTTC. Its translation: CASSYTNFQGPYTF.

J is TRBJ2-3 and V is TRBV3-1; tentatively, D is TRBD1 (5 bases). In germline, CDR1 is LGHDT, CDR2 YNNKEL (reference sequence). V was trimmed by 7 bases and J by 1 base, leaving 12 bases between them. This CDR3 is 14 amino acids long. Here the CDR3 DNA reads TGTGCCAGCACCAACCAGGGCGGCACAGATACGCAGTATTTT. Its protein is CASTNQGGTDTQYF.

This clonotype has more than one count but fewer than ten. For the CDR3, the DNA is TGTGCCAGCAGCTTACAACAGTCGAACACTGAAGCTTTCTTT. This translates into CASSLQQSNTEAFF. The chain uses TRBV7-9 and TRBJ1-1; D is uncertain. CDR1 SEHNR and CDR2 FQNEAQ come from the germline V gene (reference sequence). This CDR3 has 14 residues. The V end was cut by 2 bases, the J end by 1 base, with 8 bases between.

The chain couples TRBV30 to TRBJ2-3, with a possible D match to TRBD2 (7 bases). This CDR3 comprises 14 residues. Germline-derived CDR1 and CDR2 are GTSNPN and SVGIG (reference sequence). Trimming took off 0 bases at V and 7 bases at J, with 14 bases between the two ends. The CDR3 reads CAWSVPGGAHTQYF. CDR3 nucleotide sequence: TGTGCCTGGAGTGTACCTGGGGGGGCACATACGCAGTATTTT.

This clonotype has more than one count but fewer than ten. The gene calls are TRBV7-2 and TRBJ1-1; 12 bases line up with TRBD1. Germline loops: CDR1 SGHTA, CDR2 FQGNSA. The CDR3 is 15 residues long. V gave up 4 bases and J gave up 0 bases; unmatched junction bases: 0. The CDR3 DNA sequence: TGTGCCAGCAGCTGGGACAGGGGGCTGAACACTGAAGCTTTCTTT. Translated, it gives CASSWDRGLNTEAFF.

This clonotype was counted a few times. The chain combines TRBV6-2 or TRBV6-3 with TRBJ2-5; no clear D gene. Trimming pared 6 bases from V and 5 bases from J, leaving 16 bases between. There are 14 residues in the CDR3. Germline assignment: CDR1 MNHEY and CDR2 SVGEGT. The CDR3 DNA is TGTGCCAGCAGGACCAGAACGTTAATTGAGACCCAGTACTTC. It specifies CASRTRTLIETQYF.

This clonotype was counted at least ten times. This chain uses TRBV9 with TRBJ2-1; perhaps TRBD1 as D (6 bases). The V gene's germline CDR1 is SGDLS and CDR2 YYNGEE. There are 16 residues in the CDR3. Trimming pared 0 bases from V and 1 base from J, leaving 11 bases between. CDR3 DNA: TGTGCCAGCAGCGTAGGTCTTACAGGGTCCTACAATGAGCAGTTCTTC. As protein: CASSVGLTGSYNEQFF.

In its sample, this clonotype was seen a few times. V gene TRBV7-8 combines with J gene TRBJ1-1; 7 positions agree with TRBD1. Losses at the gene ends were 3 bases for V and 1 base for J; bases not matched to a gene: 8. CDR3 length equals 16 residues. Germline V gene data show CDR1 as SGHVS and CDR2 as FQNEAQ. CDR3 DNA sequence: TGTGCCAGCAGCTTCCGACAGGGAGAAGGGAACACTGAAGCTTTCTTT. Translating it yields CASSFRQGEGNTEAFF.

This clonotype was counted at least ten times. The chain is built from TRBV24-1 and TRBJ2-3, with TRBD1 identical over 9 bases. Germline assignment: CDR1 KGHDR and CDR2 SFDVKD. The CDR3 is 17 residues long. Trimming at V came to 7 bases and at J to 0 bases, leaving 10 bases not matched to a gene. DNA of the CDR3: TGTGCCACCAGCATGTCGGGACAGGGACACAGCACAGATACGCAGTATTTT. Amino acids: CATSMSGQGHSTDTQYF.

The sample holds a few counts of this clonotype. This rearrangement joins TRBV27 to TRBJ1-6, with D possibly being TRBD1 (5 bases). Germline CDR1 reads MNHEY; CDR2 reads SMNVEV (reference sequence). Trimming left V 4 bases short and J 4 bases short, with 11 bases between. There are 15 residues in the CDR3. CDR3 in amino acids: CASSSRGGYNSPLHF. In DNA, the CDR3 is TGTGCCAGCAGTTCGCGCGGGGGTTATAATTCACCCCTCCACTTT.

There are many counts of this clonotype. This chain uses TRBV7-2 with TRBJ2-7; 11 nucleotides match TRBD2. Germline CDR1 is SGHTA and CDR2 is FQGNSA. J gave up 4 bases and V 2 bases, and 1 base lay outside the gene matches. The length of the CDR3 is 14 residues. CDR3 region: CASSLTSGGYEQYF. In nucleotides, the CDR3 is TGTGCCAGCAGCTTAACTAGCGGGGGTTACGAGCAGTACTTC.

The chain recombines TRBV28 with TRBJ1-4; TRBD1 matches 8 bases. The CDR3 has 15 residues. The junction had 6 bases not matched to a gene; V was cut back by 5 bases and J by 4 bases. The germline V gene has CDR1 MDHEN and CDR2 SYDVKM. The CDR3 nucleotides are TGTGCCAGCAGTGGTAGCGACAGGGGTAATGAAAAACTGTTTTTT. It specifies CASSGSDRGNEKLFF.